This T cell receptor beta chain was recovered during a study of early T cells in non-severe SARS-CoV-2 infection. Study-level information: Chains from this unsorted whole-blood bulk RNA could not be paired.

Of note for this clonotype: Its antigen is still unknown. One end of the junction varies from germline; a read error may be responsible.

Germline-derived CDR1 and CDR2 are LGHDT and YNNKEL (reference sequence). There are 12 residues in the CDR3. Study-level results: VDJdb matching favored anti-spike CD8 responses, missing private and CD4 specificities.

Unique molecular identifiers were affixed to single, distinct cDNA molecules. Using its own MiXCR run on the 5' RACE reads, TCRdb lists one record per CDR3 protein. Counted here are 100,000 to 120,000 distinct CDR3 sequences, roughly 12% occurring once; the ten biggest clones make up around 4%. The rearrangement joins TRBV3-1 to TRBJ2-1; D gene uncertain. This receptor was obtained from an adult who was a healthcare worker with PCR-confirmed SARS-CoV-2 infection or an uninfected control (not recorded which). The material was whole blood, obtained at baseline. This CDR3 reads CVSSHLINEQFF. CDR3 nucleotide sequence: TGTGTCAGCAGCCACCTAATCAATGAGCAGTTCTTC.